What follows is one T cell receptor (beta chain) and its context. Its antigen is currently unknown. cDNA synthesis used the whole RNA isolate, giving expressed TCRB sequences. Clones were sequenced by immunoSEQ multiplex PCR, and TCRdb holds only the in-frame ones, with some missing. The data hold fewer than 200,000 clones, with about 13% observed a single time. The data originate from a study of beta chain features in type 1 diabetes. CD4+ naive, central memory, regulatory and stem cell-like memory cells were sorted via CD45RO/CCR7/CD25/CD127/CD95/CD27. Points from the study as a whole: The naive, central memory and Treg TCRB repertoires looked more alike in patients than they did in healthy donors. Shorter TCRB CDR3s, moderately but significantly so, marked every one of the four CD4+ subsets in Type 1 diabetes patients. Since sequencing was performed on cDNA, cells with high TCR expression could be over-represented.

Sequenced: central memory CD4+ T cells from blood. The receptor was derived from a woman under 30 in good health.

CDR3 loop: CASSWGMGGENEQFF. CDR3 nucleotide sequence: TGTGCCAGCAGCTGGGGGATGGGGGGGGAAAATGAGCAGTTCTTC. The gene calls are TRBV5-4 and TRBJ2-1, with 7 positions matching TRBD2. CDR1 SGHNT and CDR2 YYREEE come from the germline V gene (reference sequence). Trimming at V came to 3 bases and at J to 7 bases, leaving 10 bases not matched to a gene. The CDR3 extends over 15 amino acids.